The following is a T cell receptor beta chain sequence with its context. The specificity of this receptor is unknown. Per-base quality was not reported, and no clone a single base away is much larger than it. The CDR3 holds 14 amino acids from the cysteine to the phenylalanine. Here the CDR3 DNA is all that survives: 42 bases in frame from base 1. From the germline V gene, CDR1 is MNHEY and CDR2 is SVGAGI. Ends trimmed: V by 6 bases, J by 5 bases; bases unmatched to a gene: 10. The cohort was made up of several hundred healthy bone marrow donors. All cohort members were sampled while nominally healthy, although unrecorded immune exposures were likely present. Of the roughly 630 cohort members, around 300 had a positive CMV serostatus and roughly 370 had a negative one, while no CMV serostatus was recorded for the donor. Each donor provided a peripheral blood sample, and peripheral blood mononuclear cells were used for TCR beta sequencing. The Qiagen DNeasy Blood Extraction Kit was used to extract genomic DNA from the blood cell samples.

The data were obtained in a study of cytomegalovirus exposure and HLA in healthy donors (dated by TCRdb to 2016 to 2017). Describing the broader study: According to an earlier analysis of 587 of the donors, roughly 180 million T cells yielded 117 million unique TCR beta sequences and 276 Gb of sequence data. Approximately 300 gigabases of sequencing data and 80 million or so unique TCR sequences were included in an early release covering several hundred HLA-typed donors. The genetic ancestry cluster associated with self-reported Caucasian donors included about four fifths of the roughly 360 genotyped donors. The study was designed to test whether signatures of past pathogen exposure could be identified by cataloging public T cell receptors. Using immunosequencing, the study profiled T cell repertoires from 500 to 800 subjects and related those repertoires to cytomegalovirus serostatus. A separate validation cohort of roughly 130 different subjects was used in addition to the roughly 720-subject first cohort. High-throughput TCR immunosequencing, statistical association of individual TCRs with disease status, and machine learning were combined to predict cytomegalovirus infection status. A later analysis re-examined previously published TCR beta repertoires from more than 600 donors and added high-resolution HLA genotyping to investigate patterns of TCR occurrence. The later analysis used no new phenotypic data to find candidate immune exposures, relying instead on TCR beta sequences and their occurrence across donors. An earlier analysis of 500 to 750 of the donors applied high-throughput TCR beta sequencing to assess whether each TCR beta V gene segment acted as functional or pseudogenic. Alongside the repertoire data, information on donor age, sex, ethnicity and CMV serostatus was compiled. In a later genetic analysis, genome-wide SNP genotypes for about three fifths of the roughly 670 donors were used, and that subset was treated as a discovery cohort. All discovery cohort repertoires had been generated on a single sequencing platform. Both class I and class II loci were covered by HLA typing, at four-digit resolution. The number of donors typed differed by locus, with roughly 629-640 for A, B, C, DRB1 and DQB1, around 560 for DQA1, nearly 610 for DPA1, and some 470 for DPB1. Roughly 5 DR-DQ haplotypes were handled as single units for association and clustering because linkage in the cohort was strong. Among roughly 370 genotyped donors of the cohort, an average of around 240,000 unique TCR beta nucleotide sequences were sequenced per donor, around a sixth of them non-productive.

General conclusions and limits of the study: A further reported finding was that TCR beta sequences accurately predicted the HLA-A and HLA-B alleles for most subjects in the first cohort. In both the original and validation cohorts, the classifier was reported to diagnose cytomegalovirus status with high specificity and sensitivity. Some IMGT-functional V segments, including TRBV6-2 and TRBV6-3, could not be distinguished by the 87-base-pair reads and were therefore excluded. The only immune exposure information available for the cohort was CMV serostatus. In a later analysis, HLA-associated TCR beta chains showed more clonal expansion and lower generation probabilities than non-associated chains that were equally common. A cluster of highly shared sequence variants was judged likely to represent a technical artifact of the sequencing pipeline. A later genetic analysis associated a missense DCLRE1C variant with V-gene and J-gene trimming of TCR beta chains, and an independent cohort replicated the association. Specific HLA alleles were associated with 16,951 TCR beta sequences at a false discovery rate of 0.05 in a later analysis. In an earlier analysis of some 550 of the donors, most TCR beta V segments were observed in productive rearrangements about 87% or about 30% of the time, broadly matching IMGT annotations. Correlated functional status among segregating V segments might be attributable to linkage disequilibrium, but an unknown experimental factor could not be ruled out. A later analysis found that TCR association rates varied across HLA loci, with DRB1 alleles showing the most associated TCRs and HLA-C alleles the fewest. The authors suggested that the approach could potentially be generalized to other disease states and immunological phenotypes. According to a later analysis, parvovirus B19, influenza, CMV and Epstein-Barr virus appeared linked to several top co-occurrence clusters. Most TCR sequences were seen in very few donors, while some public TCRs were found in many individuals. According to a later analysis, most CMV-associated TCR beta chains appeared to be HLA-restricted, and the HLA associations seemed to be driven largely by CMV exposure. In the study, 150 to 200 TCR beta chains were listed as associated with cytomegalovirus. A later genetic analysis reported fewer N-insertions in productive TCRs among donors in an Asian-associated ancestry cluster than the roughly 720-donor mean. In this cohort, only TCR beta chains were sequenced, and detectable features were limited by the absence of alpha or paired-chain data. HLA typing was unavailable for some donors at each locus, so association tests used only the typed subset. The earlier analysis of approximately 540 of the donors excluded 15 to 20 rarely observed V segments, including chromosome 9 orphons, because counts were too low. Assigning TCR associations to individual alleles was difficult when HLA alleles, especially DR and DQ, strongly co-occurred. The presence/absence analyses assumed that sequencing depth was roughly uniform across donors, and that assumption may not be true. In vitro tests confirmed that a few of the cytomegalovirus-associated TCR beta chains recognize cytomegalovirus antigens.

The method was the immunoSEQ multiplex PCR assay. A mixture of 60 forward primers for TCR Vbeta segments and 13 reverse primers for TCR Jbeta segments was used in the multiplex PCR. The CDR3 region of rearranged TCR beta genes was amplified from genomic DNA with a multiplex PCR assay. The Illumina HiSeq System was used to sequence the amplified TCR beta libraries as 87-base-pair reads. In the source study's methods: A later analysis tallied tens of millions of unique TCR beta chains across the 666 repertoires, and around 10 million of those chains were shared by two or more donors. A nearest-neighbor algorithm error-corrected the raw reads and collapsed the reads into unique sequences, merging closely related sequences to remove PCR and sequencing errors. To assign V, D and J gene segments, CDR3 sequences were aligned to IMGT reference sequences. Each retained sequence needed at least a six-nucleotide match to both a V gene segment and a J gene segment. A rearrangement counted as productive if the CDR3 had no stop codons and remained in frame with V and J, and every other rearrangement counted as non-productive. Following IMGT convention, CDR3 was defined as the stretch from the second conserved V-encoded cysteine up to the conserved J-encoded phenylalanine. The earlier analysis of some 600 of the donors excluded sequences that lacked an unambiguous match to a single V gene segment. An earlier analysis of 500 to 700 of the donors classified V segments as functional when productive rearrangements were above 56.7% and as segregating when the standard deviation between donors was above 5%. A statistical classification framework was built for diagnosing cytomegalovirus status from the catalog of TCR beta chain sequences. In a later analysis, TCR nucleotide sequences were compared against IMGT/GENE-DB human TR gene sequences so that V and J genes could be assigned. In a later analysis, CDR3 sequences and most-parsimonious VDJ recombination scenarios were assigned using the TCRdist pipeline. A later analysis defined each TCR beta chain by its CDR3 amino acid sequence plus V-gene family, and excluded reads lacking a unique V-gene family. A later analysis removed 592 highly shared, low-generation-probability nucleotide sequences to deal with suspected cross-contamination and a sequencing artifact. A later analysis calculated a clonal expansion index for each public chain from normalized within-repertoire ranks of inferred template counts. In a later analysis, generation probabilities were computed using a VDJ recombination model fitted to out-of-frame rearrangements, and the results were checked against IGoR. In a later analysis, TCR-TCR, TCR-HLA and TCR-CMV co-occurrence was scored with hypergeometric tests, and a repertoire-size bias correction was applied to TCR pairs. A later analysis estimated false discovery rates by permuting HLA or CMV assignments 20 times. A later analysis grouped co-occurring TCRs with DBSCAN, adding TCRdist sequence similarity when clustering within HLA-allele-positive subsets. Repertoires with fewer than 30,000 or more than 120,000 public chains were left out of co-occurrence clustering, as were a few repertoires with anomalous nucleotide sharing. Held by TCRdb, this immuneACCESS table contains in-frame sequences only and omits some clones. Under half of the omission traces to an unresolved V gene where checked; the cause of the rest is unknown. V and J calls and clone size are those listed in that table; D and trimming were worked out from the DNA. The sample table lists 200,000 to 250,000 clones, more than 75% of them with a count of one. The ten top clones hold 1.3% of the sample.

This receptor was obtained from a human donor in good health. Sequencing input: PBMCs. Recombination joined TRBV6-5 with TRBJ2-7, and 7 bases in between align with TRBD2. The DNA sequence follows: TGTGCCAGCAGCCTCACTTACGGGGGGAACGAGCAGTACTTC. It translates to CASSLTYGGNEQYF.